Following are 2 T cell receptor beta chains from one sample sequenced in a study of T cells in narcolepsy. No antigen is known for these receptors. Clones were read by immunoSEQ multiplex PCR, and TCRdb kept only the in-frame ones, dropping some. The top ten hold about 60% of the sample, which has 730 or so clones, less than 35% seen once. Source material: cultured CD8+ T cells from cerebrospinal fluid. The source is a human donor with narcolepsy.

This clone appeared a few times. This rearrangement joins TRBV7-9 to TRBJ2-2; 9 positions agree with TRBD2. V lost 4 bases and J lost 7; bases outside the gene matches: 4. Germline V lookup: CDR1 SEHNR, CDR2 FQNEAQ (reference sequence). The CDR3 is 14 residues long. For the CDR3, the DNA is TGTGCCAGCAGCTCAAAAGCGGGAGGCGGGGAGCTGTTTTTT. Amino acids: CASSSKAGGGELFF. Complete variable domain (other parts from reference TRBV7-9 and TRBJ2-2): DTGVSQNPRHKITKRGQNVTFRCDPISEHNRLYWYRQTLGQGPEFLTYFQNEAQLEKSRLLSDRFSAERPKGSFSTLEIQRTEQGDSAMYLCASSSKAGGGELFFGEGSRLTVL.

This chain joins TRBV5-1 and TRBJ1-3, with 7 bases that match TRBD1. The CDR3 spans 16 residues. V trimming: 4 bases; J trimming: 0 bases; junction bases outside the gene matches: 7. Germline CDR1 is SGHRS and CDR2 is YFSETQ. CDR3 DNA sequence: TGCGCCAGCAGCGGAGGACAGGCTTTCTCTGGAAACACCATATATTTT. Translating gives CASSGGQAFSGNTIYF.